This T cell receptor beta chain was sequenced for a study of Ad26.COV2.S vaccination and SARS-CoV-2 variants. Study results and limitations: Recipients given vaccine exceeded placebo recipients in spike-specific TCR breadth.

Treatment in this sample: roughly 20 received Ad26.COV2.S at low or high dose, single or two shots; about 5 received placebo; per-sample allocation not given. On day 63 after the first injection, vaccine and placebo recipients gave samples. As regards this clone: Its antigen is currently unknown.

CDR3 size: 15 residues. The germline gives CDR1 MRHNA, CDR2 SNTAGT. V lost 4 bases, J lost 4 bases, and 6 bases stayed unmatched. Repertoires were generated with immunoSEQ multiplex PCR, while TCRdb's copy carries only in-frame clones and drops some. The top ten clones hold nearly 7.5% of a sample with over 300,000 clones, about four fifths of them seen once. This TCR derives from a person aged 18-60 years who received the Ad26.COV2.S COVID-19 vaccine or a placebo. This rearrangement joins TRBV6-4 to TRBJ2-3, with 9 bases lining up with TRBD1. Here the sequenced sample was peripheral blood, taken in a trial of Ad26.COV2.S vaccine versus placebo. The CDR3 reads CASSVGGTGSDTQYF. CDR3 DNA: TGTGCCAGCAGTGTAGGCGGGACAGGGTCAGATACGCAGTATTTT.